This T cell receptor beta chain comes out of a study of response to subunit inactivated influenza vaccine. TCRdb reanalysed the RT-PCR reads using MiXCR and keeps one entry per CDR3 protein. The table includes over 650,000 distinct CDR3 sequences, around 18% detected once. Concerning this clonotype itself: What it binds is unknown.

CDR1 is ENHRY and CDR2 is SYGVKD in the germline V gene. Trimming cost V 3 bases and J 5 bases; bases outside gene matches: 7. The CDR3 has 16 amino acids. Points from the study as a whole: Each seasonal flu vaccination may recruit only limited new T cells, authors suggested.

The chain has TRBV10-3 and TRBJ2-3; TRBD1 agrees at 11 bases. The sequence was collected from a man in his forties or fifties who received an inactivated influenza vaccine. This sample comprised PBMCs from blood, obtained around 5 days after vaccination. The DNA for the CDR3 is TGTGCCATCAGTGAAAAGGGACAGGGGGTAGGAGATACGCAGTATTTT. It encodes CAISEKGQGVGDTQYF.